These 15 T cell receptor beta chains share one sample of origin, sequenced in a study of OX40 agonist ivuxolimab in advanced cancers. Clones were read by immunoSEQ multiplex PCR, and TCRdb kept only the in-frame ones, dropping some. The sample has 42,000 or so clones, 85% to 90% seen once; the top ten hold 20% to 25%. Sequenced material: CD4+ or CD8+ T cells sorted from blood, taken in a trial of the OX40 agonist ivuxolimab. These receptors all come from an adult with an advanced solid tumor such as melanoma, head and neck, liver or kidney cancer.

J is TRBJ2-3 and V is TRBV4-3; 12 bases map to TRBD2. Unmatched junction bases numbered 7, after V lost 0 bases and J lost 6 bases. This CDR3 has 17 amino acids. Germline lookup yields CDR1 LGHNA and CDR2 YSLEER. DNA for the CDR3: TGCGCCAGCAGCCAAGACTCTAGCGGGGGGGCCGGGGATACGCAGTATTTT. It specifies CASSQDSSGGAGDTQYF.

The chain uses TRBV4-3 and TRBJ2-6, with D possibly matching TRBD1 (5 bases). From germline, CDR1 is LGHNA and CDR2 YSLEER. Trimming took off 1 base at V and 0 bases at J, with 7 bases between the two ends. The CDR3 runs 16 residues. The CDR3 DNA reads TGCGCCAGCAGCCAAGTCCAGGGCTCTGGGGCCAACGTCCTGACTTTC. Its translation is CASSQVQGSGANVLTF.

The chain employs TRBV27 and TRBJ2-1, with 12 bases matching TRBD1. The germline V gene has CDR1 MNHEY and CDR2 SMNVEV (reference sequence). V shed 5 bases and J 4 bases; nucleotides not matched to a gene: 6. There are 16 residues in the CDR3. The DNA of the CDR3 is TGTGCCAGCAGTGCCGGGACAGGGGGCCTTTACAATGAGCAGTTCTTC. Encoded protein: CASSAGTGGLYNEQFF.

The chain carries TRBV28 and TRBJ2-1; D ambiguous. The CDR3 has 17 residues. Trimming left V 5 bases short and J 0 bases short, with 17 bases between. The germline gives CDR1 MDHEN, CDR2 SYDVKM. CDR3 loop: CASSPYPTHTSYNEQFF. Here the CDR3 DNA reads TGTGCCAGCAGTCCATACCCGACCCATACCTCCTACAATGAGCAGTTCTTC.

This clone was observed once. The chain couples TRBV19 to TRBJ2-3, with 8 bases matching TRBD2. CDR1 and CDR2 (germline): LNHDA, SQIVND (reference sequence). CDR3 size: 15 residues. V was clipped by 4 bases and J by 2 bases; unmatched bases: 5. The CDR3 region has the DNA TGTGCCAGTAGTACCACTAGCGGCCTCACAGATACGCAGTATTTT. Its protein is CASSTTSGLTDTQYF.

V and J are TRBV28 and TRBJ1-3; D is perhaps TRBD1 (6 bases). V was cut by 10 bases and J by 1 base, with 14 bases left in between. The germline V gene has CDR1 MDHEN and CDR2 SYDVKM. CDR3 length: 14 residues. As DNA, the CDR3 is TGTGCCACCGGGGGCGGGCTGTCTGGAAACACCATATATTTT. Its protein is CATGGGLSGNTIYF.

This rearrangement joins TRBV6-5 to TRBJ2-3, with TRBD2 matching over 8 bases. The germline V gene has CDR1 MNHEY and CDR2 SVGAGI. This CDR3 has 15 amino acids. V shed 2 bases and J 5 bases; nucleotides not matched to a gene: 6. CDR3 in amino acids: CASSYGGGKGDTQYF. The DNA for the CDR3 is TGTGCCAGCAGTTACGGCGGGGGGAAGGGAGATACGCAGTATTTT.

The genes are TRBV2 and TRBJ2-7; D uncertain. Germline CDR1 is SNHLY and CDR2 is FYNNEI. V was shortened by 10 bases and J by 1 base, with 14 bases between the two germline ends. The CDR3 sequence is 13 residues long. The CDR3 here is CATGRVGSYEQYV. CDR3 nucleotides: TGTGCCACCGGGCGTGTGGGTTCCTACGAGCAGTACGTC.

The rearrangement links TRBV10-2 to TRBJ2-3; D might be TRBD2 (6 bases). Germline V CDR1 and CDR2: WSHSY, SAAADI. The germline V and J ends were trimmed by 7 bases and 6 bases, with 14 bases remaining between them. The CDR3 sequence is 13 residues long. The CDR3 nucleotides read TGCGCCAGCAACCCCAGGCGGGGTGATACGCAGTATTTT. Amino acids: CASNPRRGDTQYF.

The V call is TRBV6-1, the J call TRBJ2-7; the D gene could be TRBD1 or TRBD2 (5 bases each). Trimming cost V 6 bases and J 6 bases, with 12 bases left between them. The V gene's germline CDR1 is MNHNS and CDR2 SASEGT. The CDR3 runs 12 residues. The CDR3 DNA is TGTGCCAGCAGATCAGGGACGGGCGAGCAGTACGTC. It is translated as CASRSGTGEQYV.

The chain uses TRBV7-9 and TRBJ2-3; 9 bases are shared with TRBD1. CDR3 length: 17 amino acids. Trimming cost V 3 bases and J 5 bases; bases outside gene matches: 12. Germline V CDR1 and CDR2: SEHNR, FQNEAQ (reference sequence). CDR3 amino acids: CASSFPTDRGERDTQYF. DNA for the CDR3: TGTGCCAGCAGCTTTCCTACGGACAGGGGAGAGAGAGATACGCAGTATTTT.

The V call is TRBV5-4, the J call TRBJ1-2; D ambiguous. CDR1 and CDR2 from the germline V gene are SGHNT and YYREEE (reference sequence). V was pared by 4 bases and J by 2 bases, with 15 bases between. The CDR3 covers 15 residues. The chain's CDR3 is CASSGSEFSNYGYTF. CDR3 sequence (DNA): TGTGCCAGCAGCGGATCGGAGTTTTCAAACTATGGCTACACCTTC.

The V call is TRBV9, the J call TRBJ2-3; D might be TRBD1 or TRBD2, each matching 5 bases. The CDR3 is 14 amino acids. V dropped 0 bases and J dropped 2 bases, with 7 bases sitting between them. Germline CDR1 and CDR2: SGDLS and YYNGEE. The CDR3 loop is CASSVEGTTDTQYF. CDR3 in DNA: TGTGCCAGCAGCGTAGAGGGGACCACAGATACGCAGTATTTT. The full variable domain, rest sourced from reference TRBV9 and TRBJ2-3, is DSGVTQTPKHLITATGQRVTLRCSPRSGDLSVYWYQQSLDQGLQFLIQYYNGEERAKGNILERFSAQQFPDLHSELNLSSLELGDSALYFCASSVEGTTDTQYFGPGTRLTVL.

The V and J genes are TRBV14 and TRBJ1-1, with D perhaps matching TRBD1 (6 bases). Germline lookup yields CDR1 SGHDN and CDR2 FVKESK. V lost 2 bases and J lost 6, with 19 bases in between. The CDR3 is 16 residues long. In nucleotides, the CDR3 is TGTGCCAGCAGCCAAATGCCTACAGGGTCGGTCGCTGAAGCTTTCTTT. Amino acid sequence: CASSQMPTGSVAEAFF. Together with reference TRBV14 and TRBJ1-1, the CDR3 gives the full variable domain: EAGVTQFPSHSVIEKGQTVTLRCDPISGHDNLYWYRRVMGKEIKFLLHFVKESKQDESGMPNNRFLAERTGGTYSTLKVQPAELEDSGVYFCASSQMPTGSVAEAFFGQGTRLTVV.

This clone was counted once. CDR3 DNA: TGTGCCAGCAGCGTCCGACAGGGGGCCCCGAATGAGCAGTTCTTC. It is translated as CASSVRQGAPNEQFF. V is TRBV5-5 and J is TRBJ2-1; 10 positions match TRBD1. The germline V gene has CDR1 SGHKS and CDR2 YYEKEE (reference sequence). This CDR3 region has 15 residues. V trimming: 4 bases; J trimming: 7 bases; junction bases outside the gene matches: 8. The variable domain in full, completed from reference TRBV5-5 and TRBJ2-1, reads DAGVTQSPTHLIKTRGQQVTLRCSPISGHKSVSWYQQVLGQGPQFIFQYYEKEERGRGNFPDRFSARQFPNYSSELNVNALLLGDSALYLCASSVRQGAPNEQFFGPGTRLTVL.